These 3 T cell receptor beta chains were all obtained from the same sample, sequenced in a study of cytomegalovirus exposure and HLA in healthy donors. 13 Jbeta primers and 60 Vbeta primers were used for the PCR. Repertoires were generated with immunoSEQ multiplex PCR, while TCRdb's copy carries only in-frame clones and drops some. The repertoire consists of about 140,000 clones, with 70% to 85% occurring once and the leading ten covering approximately 2%. Source material: PBMCs. The source of these receptors is a woman aged 40-49 years in good health and CMV-seronegative.

The chain joins TRBV19 to TRBJ2-1; TRBD2 might be the D (5 bases). The germline gives CDR1 LNHDA, CDR2 SQIVND (reference sequence). Trimming cost V 3 bases and J 4 bases, with 10 bases left between them. The CDR3 consists of 14 residues. The CDR3 DNA reads TGTGCCAGTAGTATCGCGACGGGGTACAATGAGCAGTTCTTC. As protein: CASSIATGYNEQFF.

This chain joins TRBV9 and TRBJ2-6; 8 positions match TRBD2. The CDR3 runs 20 residues. J lost 0 bases, V lost 3 bases, and 14 bases had no gene match. In germline, CDR1 is SGDLS, CDR2 YYNGEE. This CDR3 is CASSADPSGQVPSGANVLTF. CDR3 DNA sequence: TGTGCCAGCAGCGCGGATCCTAGCGGGCAGGTACCCTCTGGGGCCAACGTCCTGACTTTC.

The chain couples TRBV7-9 to TRBJ1-5; TRBD1 is a possible D gene (6 bases). The germline CDR1 and CDR2 sequences are SEHNR and FQNEAQ (reference sequence). The CDR3 has 14 amino acids. V was clipped by 4 bases and J by 5 bases, with 12 bases between them. The CDR3 sequence is CASSSDRWDQPQHF. CDR3 in DNA: TGTGCCAGCAGCTCCGACAGGTGGGATCAGCCCCAGCATTTT.